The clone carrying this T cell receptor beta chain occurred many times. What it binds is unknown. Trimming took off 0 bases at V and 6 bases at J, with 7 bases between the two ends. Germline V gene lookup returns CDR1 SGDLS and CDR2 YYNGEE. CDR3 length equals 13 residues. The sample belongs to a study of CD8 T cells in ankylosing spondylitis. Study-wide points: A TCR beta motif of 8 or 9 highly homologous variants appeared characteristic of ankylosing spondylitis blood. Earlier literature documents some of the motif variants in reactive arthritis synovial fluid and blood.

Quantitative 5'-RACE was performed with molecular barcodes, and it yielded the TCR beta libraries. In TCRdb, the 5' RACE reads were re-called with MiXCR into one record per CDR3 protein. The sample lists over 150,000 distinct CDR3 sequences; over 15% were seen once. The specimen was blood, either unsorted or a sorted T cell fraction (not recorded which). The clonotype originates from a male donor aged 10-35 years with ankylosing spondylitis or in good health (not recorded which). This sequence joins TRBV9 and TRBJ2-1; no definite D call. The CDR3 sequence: CASSVGVFNEQFF. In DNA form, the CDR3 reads TGTGCCAGCAGCGTAGGGGTCTTCAATGAGCAGTTCTTC.